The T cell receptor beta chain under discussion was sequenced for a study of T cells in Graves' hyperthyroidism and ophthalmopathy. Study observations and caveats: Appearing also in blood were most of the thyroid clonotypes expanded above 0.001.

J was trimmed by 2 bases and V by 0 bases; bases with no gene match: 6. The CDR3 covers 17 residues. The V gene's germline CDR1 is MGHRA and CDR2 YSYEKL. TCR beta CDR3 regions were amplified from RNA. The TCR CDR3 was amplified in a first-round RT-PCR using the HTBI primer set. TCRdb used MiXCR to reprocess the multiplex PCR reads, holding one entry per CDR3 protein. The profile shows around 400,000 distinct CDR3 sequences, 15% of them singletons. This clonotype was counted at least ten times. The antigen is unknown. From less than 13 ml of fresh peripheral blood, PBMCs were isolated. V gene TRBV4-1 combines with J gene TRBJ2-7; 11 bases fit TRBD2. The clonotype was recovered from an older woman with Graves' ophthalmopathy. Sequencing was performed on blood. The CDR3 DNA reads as TGCGCCAGCAGCCAAGATACTAGCGGGAGATCGCCCTACGAGCAGTACTTC. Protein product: CASSQDTSGRSPYEQYF.